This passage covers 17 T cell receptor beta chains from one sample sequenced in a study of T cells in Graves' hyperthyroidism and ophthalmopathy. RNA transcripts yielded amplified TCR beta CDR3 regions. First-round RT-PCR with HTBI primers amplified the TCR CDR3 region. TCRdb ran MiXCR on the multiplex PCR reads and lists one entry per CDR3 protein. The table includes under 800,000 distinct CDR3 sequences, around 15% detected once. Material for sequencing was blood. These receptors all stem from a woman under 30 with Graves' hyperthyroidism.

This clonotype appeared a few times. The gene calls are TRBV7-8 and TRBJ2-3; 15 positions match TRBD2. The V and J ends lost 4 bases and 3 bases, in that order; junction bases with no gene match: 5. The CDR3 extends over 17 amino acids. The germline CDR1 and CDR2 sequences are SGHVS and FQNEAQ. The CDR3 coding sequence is TGTGCCAGCAGCTCCCCGGGACTAGCGGGGGGAACAGATACGCAGTATTTT. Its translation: CASSSPGLAGGTDTQYF.

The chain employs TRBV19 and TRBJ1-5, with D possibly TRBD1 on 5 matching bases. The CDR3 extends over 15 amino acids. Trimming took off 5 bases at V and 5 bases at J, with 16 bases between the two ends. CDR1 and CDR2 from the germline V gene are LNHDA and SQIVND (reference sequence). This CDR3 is CASSANDRFHQPQHF. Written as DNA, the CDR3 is TGTGCCAGTAGTGCCAATGACAGATTTCATCAGCCCCAGCATTTT.

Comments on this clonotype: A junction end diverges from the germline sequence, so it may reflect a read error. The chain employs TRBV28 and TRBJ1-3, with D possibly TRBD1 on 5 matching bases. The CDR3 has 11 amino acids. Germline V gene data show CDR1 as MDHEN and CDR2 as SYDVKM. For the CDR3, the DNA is TGTGCCAGCAGCCAGGGAAACATCATATATTTT. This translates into CASSQGNIIYF.

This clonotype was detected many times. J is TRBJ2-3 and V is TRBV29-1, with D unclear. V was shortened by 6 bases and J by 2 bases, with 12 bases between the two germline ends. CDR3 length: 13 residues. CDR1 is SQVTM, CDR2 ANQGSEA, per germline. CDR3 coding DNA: TGCAGCGTGGGGAATAAACACACAGATACGCAGTATTTT. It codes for CSVGNKHTDTQYF.

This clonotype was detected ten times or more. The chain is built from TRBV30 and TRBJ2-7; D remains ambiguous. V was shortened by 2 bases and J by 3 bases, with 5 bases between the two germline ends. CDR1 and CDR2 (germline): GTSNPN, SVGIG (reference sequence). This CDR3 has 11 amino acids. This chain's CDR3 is CAWSRNYEQYF. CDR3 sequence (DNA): TGTGCCTGGAGTCGTAACTACGAGCAGTACTTC.

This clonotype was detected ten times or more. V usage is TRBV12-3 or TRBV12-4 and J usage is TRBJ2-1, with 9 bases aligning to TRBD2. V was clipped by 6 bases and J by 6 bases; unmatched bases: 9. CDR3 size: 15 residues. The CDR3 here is CASRLSGSRGNEQFF. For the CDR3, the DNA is TGTGCCAGCAGGCTTAGCGGGAGTAGGGGCAATGAGCAGTTCTTC.

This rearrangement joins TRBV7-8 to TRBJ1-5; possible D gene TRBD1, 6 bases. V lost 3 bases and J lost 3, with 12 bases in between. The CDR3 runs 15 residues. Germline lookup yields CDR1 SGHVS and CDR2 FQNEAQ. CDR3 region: CASSFDGQYNQPQHF. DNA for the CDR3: TGTGCCAGCAGCTTCGACGGACAGTACAATCAGCCCCAGCATTTT.

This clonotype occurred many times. The CDR3 here is CASSSGTVFTDTQYF. The CDR3 nucleotides read TGTGCCAGCAGTTCTGGCACAGTCTTCACAGATACGCAGTATTTT. The chain combines TRBV27 with TRBJ2-3; no firm D call. CDR1 MNHEY and CDR2 SMNVEV come from the germline V gene (reference sequence). The length of the CDR3 is 15 residues. Trimming removed 4 bases from V and 2 bases from J, with 13 bases in between.

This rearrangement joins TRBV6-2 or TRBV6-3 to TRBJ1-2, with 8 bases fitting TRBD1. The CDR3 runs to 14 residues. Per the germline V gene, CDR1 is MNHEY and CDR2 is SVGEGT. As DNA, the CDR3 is TGTGCATCAACCAGGGGGCGCATTGACTATGGCTACACCTTC. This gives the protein CASTRGRIDYGYTF.

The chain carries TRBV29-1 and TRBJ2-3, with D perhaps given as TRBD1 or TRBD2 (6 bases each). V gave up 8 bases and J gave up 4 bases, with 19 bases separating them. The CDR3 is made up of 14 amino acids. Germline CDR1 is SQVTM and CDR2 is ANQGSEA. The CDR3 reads CSLGGGRDADTQYF. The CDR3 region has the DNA TGCAGCCTTGGAGGGGGGCGCGACGCAGATACGCAGTATTTT.

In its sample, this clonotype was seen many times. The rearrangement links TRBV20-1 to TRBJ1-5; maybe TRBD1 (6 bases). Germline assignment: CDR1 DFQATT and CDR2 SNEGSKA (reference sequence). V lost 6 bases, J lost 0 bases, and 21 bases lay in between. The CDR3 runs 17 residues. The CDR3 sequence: CSAISTRGSYSNQPQHF. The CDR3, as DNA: TGCAGTGCCATCTCGACCAGGGGTAGTTATAGCAATCAGCCCCAGCATTTT.

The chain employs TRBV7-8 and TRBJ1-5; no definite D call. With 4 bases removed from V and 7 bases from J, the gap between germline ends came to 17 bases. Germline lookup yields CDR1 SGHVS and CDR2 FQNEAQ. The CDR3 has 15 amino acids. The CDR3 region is CASSSGLAGIQPQHF. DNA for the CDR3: TGTGCCAGCAGCTCCGGACTTGCCGGAATCCAGCCCCAGCATTTT. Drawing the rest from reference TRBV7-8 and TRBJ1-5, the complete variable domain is GAGVSQSPRYKVAKRGQDVALRCDPISGHVSLFWYQQALGQGPEFLTYFQNEAQLDKSGLPSDRFFAERPEGSVSTLKIQRTQQEDSAVYLCASSSGLAGIQPQHFGDGTRLSIL.

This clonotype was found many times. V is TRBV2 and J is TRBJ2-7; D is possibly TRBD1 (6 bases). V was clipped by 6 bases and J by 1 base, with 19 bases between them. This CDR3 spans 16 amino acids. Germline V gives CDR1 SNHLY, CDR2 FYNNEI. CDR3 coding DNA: TGTGCCAGCAGGGCCAGGGGCCTCGGCCCTTCCTACGAGCAGTACTTC. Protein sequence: CASRARGLGPSYEQYF.

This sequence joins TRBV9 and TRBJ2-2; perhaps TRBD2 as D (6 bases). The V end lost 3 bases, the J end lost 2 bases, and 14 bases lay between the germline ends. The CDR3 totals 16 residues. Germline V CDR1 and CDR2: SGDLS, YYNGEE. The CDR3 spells CASSGEAGGNTGELFF. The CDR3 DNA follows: TGTGCCAGCAGCGGGGAAGCGGGTGGCAACACCGGGGAGCTGTTTTTT.

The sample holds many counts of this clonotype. The CDR3 here is CASSQDHSGRAYEQYF. The CDR3, as DNA: TGCGCCAGCAGCCAAGATCATAGCGGGAGGGCCTACGAGCAGTACTTC. V usage is TRBV4-1 and J usage is TRBJ2-7; the match to TRBD2 covers 11 bases. The CDR3 is 16 residues long. V gave up 0 bases and J gave up 2 bases; unmatched junction bases: 3. CDR1 MGHRA and CDR2 YSYEKL come from the germline V gene.

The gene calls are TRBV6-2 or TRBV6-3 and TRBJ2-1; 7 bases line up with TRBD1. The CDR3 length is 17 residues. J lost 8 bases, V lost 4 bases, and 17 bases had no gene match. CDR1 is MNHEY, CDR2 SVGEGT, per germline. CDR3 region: CASSFLLRDSFWDEQFF. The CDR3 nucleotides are TGTGCCAGCAGTTTTCTCCTCCGGGACAGCTTCTGGGATGAGCAGTTCTTC.

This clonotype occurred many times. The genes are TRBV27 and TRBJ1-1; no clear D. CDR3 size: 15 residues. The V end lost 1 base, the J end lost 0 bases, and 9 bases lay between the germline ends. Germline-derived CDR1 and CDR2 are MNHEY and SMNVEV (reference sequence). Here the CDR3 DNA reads TGTGCCAGCAGTTTATTTGCTGGGCTGAACACTGAAGCTTTCTTT. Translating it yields CASSLFAGLNTEAFF.